The 11 T cell receptor beta chains listed next were all sequenced from one sample in a study of CD8+CD57+ T cells in acquired aplastic anemia (dated by TCRdb to 2017 to 2018). The reads were generated on an Illumina HiSeq 2000. Profiling of TCR beta VDJ combinations and CDR3 sequences used genomic DNA as the template. TCRdb itself trimmed the public reads at Q25 with fastp, ran MiXCR and retained productive beta chains. Here each entry gathers all rows of one CDR3 protein and keeps the most common genes and DNA. Within this sample are under 200,000 distinct CDR3 sequences, with 35% to 55% of them counted one time only. In total, the top ten clones hold approximately 1% of the sample. Sequenced: sorted CD4+, CD8+, or CD8+CD57+ T cells (not recorded which) from PBMCs. All receptors derive from a human donor in good health.

This clonotype was picked up a small number of times. A read error may explain this, as a much larger clone is one base away. J is TRBJ2-7 and V is TRBV25-1, with D perhaps TRBD1 (6 bases). Germline CDR1 MGHDK, CDR2 SYGVNS. CDR3 length: 15 residues. CDR3 DNA sequence: TGTGCCAGCAGTGCGGGACAACCTATCTCCTACGAGCAGTGCTTC. Amino acids: CASSAGQPISYEQCF.

The gene calls are TRBV15 and TRBJ2-3, with 9 bases aligning to TRBD2. CDR1 is LNHNV, CDR2 YYDKDF, per germline (reference sequence). This CDR3 spans 15 amino acids. Germline trimming cut 0 bases from V and 4 bases from J; bases unmatched to any gene: 2. The CDR3 region has the DNA TGTGCCACCAGCAGAGATAGCGGGGGCGCAGATACGCAGTATTTT. Translating it yields CATSRDSGGADTQYF.

The chain combines TRBV29-1 with TRBJ2-7, with TRBD1 identical over 7 bases. Germline CDR1 SQVTM, CDR2 ANQGSEA. J gave up 6 bases and V 4 bases, and 9 bases lay outside the gene matches. CDR3 length: 13 residues. The DNA for the CDR3 is TGCAGCGTTGTCGACAGGGCCGCATTCGAGCAGTACTTC. Its translation is CSVVDRAAFEQYF.

The rearrangement uses TRBV6-4 and TRBJ2-2; TRBD2 matches 8 bases. Per germline, CDR1 MRHNA and CDR2 SNTAGT. Trimming removed 0 bases from V and 6 bases from J; junction bases left unmatched: 0. The CDR3 contains 14 residues. The CDR3 is CASSDSAGAGELFF. The CDR3 DNA is TGTGCCAGCAGTGACTCAGCGGGGGCCGGGGAGCTGTTTTTT.

The rearrangement links TRBV12-3 or TRBV12-4 to TRBJ1-5; tentative D call: TRBD1 (5 bases). The V gene lost 7 bases and the J gene lost 2 bases, with 12 bases spanning the gap. The CDR3 length is 14 residues. CDR3 sequence reads: CASTKQVRNQPQHF. CDR3 in DNA: TGTGCCAGCACCAAACAGGTGCGCAATCAGCCCCAGCATTTT.

The genes are TRBV29-1 and TRBJ2-5; the D gene is possibly TRBD2 (6 bases). V was cut by 8 bases and J by 0 bases, with 16 bases left in between. The length of the CDR3 is 14 residues. CDR1 and CDR2 (germline): SQVTM, ANQGSEA. CDR3 protein: CSLGGEGNQETQYF. Here the CDR3 DNA reads TGCAGCTTGGGCGGGGAAGGGAACCAAGAGACCCAGTACTTC.

The chain recombines TRBV15 with TRBJ2-3, with 11 bases aligning to TRBD2. Looked up from germline, CDR1 is LNHNV and CDR2 is YYDKDF (reference sequence). After removal of 1 base from V and 2 bases from J, the junction contained 2 bases not matched to a gene. The CDR3 is made up of 16 amino acids. CDR3 coding DNA: TGTGCCACCAGCAGAGGGACTAGCGGGTCCACAGATACGCAGTATTTT. Protein: CATSRGTSGSTDTQYF.

Remarks on this clonotype: The junction does not match germline at one end; this may be a read error. This chain joins TRBV19 and TRBJ2-2; 10 positions agree with TRBD2. Germline assignment: CDR1 LNHDA and CDR2 SQIVND (reference sequence). The CDR3 covers 14 residues. As DNA, the CDR3 is TGTGCCAGCAAAACTAGCGGGGACACCGGGGAGCTGCTTTTT. Translated, it gives CASKTSGDTGELLF.

The rearrangement joins TRBV12-3 or TRBV12-4 to TRBJ2-7; D unresolved. This CDR3 is 13 amino acids long. The V end lost 1 base, the J end lost 3 bases, and 7 bases lay between the germline ends. DNA of the CDR3: TGTGCCAGCAGTTTAGTTCTGGGCTACGAGCAGTACTTC. This sequence encodes CASSLVLGYEQYF.

This clonotype was seen ten or more times. The CDR3 sequence: CASSPLQAGDSPLHF. The CDR3, as DNA: TGTGCCAGCTCACCACTGCAGGCGGGAGATTCACCCCTCCACTTT. This chain uses TRBV18 with TRBJ1-6, with unresolved D. Germline V lookup: CDR1 KGHSH, CDR2 LQKENI. The CDR3 has 15 amino acids. Between the trimmed V and J ends, which lost 1 base and 8 bases, there was a span of 12 bases.

This rearrangement joins TRBV10-3 to TRBJ2-2; 10 bases align to TRBD1. This CDR3 comprises 15 residues. V gave up 6 bases and J gave up 1 base; unmatched junction bases: 2. Germline lookup yields CDR1 ENHRY and CDR2 SYGVKD. In nucleotides, the CDR3 is TGTGCCATCAGCTGGGACAGGGGGAACACCGGGGAGCTGTTTTTT. It specifies CAISWDRGNTGELFF.